These 15 T cell receptor beta chains share one sample of origin, sequenced in a study of long-term antiretroviral therapy in people with HIV. Run at survey level, the immunoSEQ assay was version v3.0. Using immunoSEQ multiplex PCR, the repertoire was profiled, and TCRdb retains in-frame clones only, with some absent. The table lists 9,500 or so clones, 70% to 75% of them singletons, with around 20% in the top ten. Sequencing used unsorted PBMCs, obtained 1.8 years before starting antiretroviral therapy. The receptor set was obtained from a man in his forties or fifties with HIV.

The rearrangement uses TRBV30 and TRBJ1-6; D not resolved. V lost 2 bases, J lost 0 bases, and 11 bases lay in between. The CDR3 has 16 amino acids. CDR1 is GTSNPN and CDR2 is SVGIG in the germline V gene (reference sequence). The CDR3 sequence is CAWSFPGSSYNSPLHF. The CDR3 DNA reads as TGTGCCTGGAGTTTCCCAGGCAGCTCCTATAATTCACCCCTCCACTTT.

The rearrangement links TRBV7-8 to TRBJ1-6; TRBD1 matches at 8 bases. Trimming at V came to 5 bases and at J to 8 bases, leaving 5 bases not matched to a gene. Germline CDR1 reads SGHVS; CDR2 reads FQNEAQ. The length of the CDR3 is 14 residues. In nucleotides, the CDR3 is TGTGCCAGCAGCCTTGGACAGGGACATTCACCCCTCCACTTT. Translated, it gives CASSLGQGHSPLHF.

The chain carries TRBV7-3 and TRBJ2-3, with D hard to call. Germline V lookup: CDR1 SGHTA, CDR2 FQGTGA. The CDR3 loop spans 13 amino acids. The V and J ends lost 5 bases and 0 bases respectively, with 6 bases between them. In DNA form, the CDR3 reads TGTGCCAGCAGCCCGAGCAGCACAGATACGCAGTATTTT. Protein: CASSPSSTDTQYF. The whole variable domain, filled in from reference TRBV7-3 and TRBJ2-3, reads GAGVSQTPSNKVTEKGKYVELRCDPISGHTALYWYRQSLGQGPEFLIYFQGTGAADDSGLPNDRFFAVRPEGSVSTLKIQRTERGDSAVYLCASSPSSTDTQYFGPGTRLTVL.

The chain recombines TRBV27 with TRBJ1-1, with no clear D. The V end lost 6 bases, the J end lost 1 base, and 18 bases lay between the germline ends. Germline lookup yields CDR1 MNHEY and CDR2 SMNVEV (reference sequence). This CDR3 is built from 16 residues. The CDR3 protein is CASSRRVLLGNTEAFF. The CDR3 nucleotides read TGTGCCAGCAGCCGCCGGGTCCTCCTGGGGAACACTGAAGCTTTCTTT.

The rearrangement uses TRBV2 and TRBJ2-6; 7 bases fit TRBD2. After removal of 4 bases from V and 0 bases from J, the junction contained 15 bases not matched to a gene. The germline V gene has CDR1 SNHLY and CDR2 FYNNEI. This CDR3 region has 20 residues. The DNA for the CDR3 is TGTGCCAGCAGTGCTGCTAGCGGAGCTCAATATAGCTCTGGGGCCAACGTCCTGACTTTC. Translated, it gives CASSAASGAQYSSGANVLTF.

The J gene is TRBJ2-7, the V gene TRBV9, with D possibly matching TRBD2 (6 bases). Germline V gives CDR1 SGDLS, CDR2 YYNGEE. Between the trimmed V and J ends, which lost 2 bases and 2 bases, there was a span of 14 bases. This CDR3 region has 15 residues. CDR3: CASSVREAAPYEQYF. CDR3 bases: TGTGCCAGCAGCGTCAGGGAGGCTGCTCCCTACGAGCAGTACTTC.

This clone was seen a handful of times. The genes are TRBV21-1 and TRBJ2-7; whether TRBD2, the table's D call, matches the DNA was not checked. TRBV21-1 is a pseudogene locus. This CDR3 comprises 15 residues. The CDR3, as DNA: TGTGCCAGCAGCACTCACCGGACTAGAGTCAATGAGCAGTACTTC. It specifies CASSTHRTRVNEQYF.

V is TRBV5-1 and J is TRBJ2-2; 8 bases are a match to TRBD1. Germline CDR1 is SGHRS and CDR2 is YFSETQ. This CDR3 is 14 amino acids long. Trimming at V came to 3 bases and at J to 4 bases, leaving 2 bases not matched to a gene. CDR3 residues: CASSWTGITGELFF. Here the CDR3 DNA reads TGCGCCAGCAGCTGGACAGGGATCACCGGGGAGCTGTTTTTT.

The chain is built from TRBV5-6 and TRBJ2-3; 11 bases fit TRBD2. Germline CDR1 reads SGHDT; CDR2 reads YYEEEE. The CDR3 is made up of 17 amino acids. The trim removed 1 base at V and 6 bases at J, leaving 10 bases unmatched. The CDR3 DNA is TGTGCCAGCAGCTTGAGCCTAGCGGGGGGTAATAGGGATACGCAGTATTTT. Translating gives CASSLSLAGGNRDTQYF.

The chain has TRBV6-6 and TRBJ1-2, with TRBD1 matching 9 bases. Germline trimming cut 5 bases from V and 8 bases from J; bases unmatched to any gene: 15. CDR1 and CDR2 (germline): MNHNY, SVGAGI (reference sequence). The CDR3 has 16 amino acids. The CDR3 protein is CASSPRGQGHPEGYTF. CDR3 nucleotide sequence: TGTGCCAGCAGTCCAAGGGGACAGGGACACCCGGAGGGCTACACCTTC.

This clone is categorized as medium-sized. The gene calls are TRBV11-2 and TRBJ2-7; D is perhaps TRBD1 or TRBD2 (5 bases each). CDR3 length: 15 residues. V was pared by 2 bases and J by 3 bases, with 14 bases between. Germline V gene lookup returns CDR1 SGHAT and CDR2 FQNNGV. CDR3: CASSLRLWDVYEQYF. CDR3 sequence (DNA): TGTGCCAGCAGCTTAAGGTTGTGGGACGTCTACGAGCAGTACTTC.

This CDR3 reads CSVAWDTQYF. DNA for the CDR3: TGCAGCGTTGCGTGGGACACGCAGTATTTT. The V call is TRBV29-1, the J call TRBJ2-3; D may correspond to TRBD1 or TRBD2 (5 bases each). V lost 4 bases to trimming and J lost 9 bases, with 8 bases between them. This CDR3 region has 10 residues. CDR1 and CDR2 (germline): SQVTM, ANQGSEA.

In its sample, this clone was seen a few times. The chain links TRBV29-1 to TRBJ2-7; D may be TRBD1 or TRBD2 (5 bases each). Trimming removed 3 bases from V and 3 bases from J, with 9 bases in between. The CDR3 sequence is 12 residues long. Germline lookup yields CDR1 SQVTM and CDR2 ANQGSEA. CDR3 in DNA: TGCAGCGTTGATCTGGGGGACTACGAGCAGTACTTC. Translation gives CSVDLGDYEQYF.

The chain links TRBV19 to TRBJ2-4; 12 bases are a match to TRBD2. The V gene's germline CDR1 is LNHDA and CDR2 SQIVND (reference sequence). V shed 0 bases and J 4 bases; nucleotides not matched to a gene: 7. CDR3 size: 18 residues. CDR3 DNA sequence: TGTGCCAGTAGTATAGATCCCCCGGGGACTAGCGGGAAAAACATTCAGTACTTC. Translating it yields CASSIDPPGTSGKNIQYF.

This clone appeared a single time. The CDR3 nucleotides are TGTGCCAGCAGCTTAGGGGGTGCTCGGCCCCAGCATTTT. Translation gives CASSLGGARPQHF. V usage is TRBV7-9 and J usage is TRBJ1-5; D gene unclear. The V and J ends lost 1 base and 9 bases respectively, with 10 bases between them. The CDR3 runs 13 residues. Looked up from germline, CDR1 is SEHNR and CDR2 is FQNEAQ (reference sequence).